Listed below are T cell receptor beta chains from one sample, sequenced in a study of low-dose radiotherapy and immunotherapy resistance in tumors. TCRdb used MiXCR to reprocess the reads, holding one entry per CDR3 protein. The top ten hold 5.7% of the sample, which has tens of thousands of distinct CDR3 sequences, 20% to 25% seen once. The sequencing used PBMCs, collected before treatment. Every receptor here comes from a male donor with prostate cancer. Both conserved end residues are part of each CDR3. The order of the fields is D gene, V gene, clone size, J gene, CDR3 DNA, CDR3 protein. A D gene is named only where the DNA matches it firmly. Clone size is not always given. Where it is, it says once, few, many or a class for expanded clones.

>NA|TRBV4-1|many|TRBJ2-3
TGCGCCAGCAGCCAAGAACCAGGGACAGATACGCAGTATTTT
CASSQEPGTDTQYF
>TRBD2|TRBV12-3/TRBV12-4|NA|TRBJ2-4
TGTGCCAGCAGTGACCCCGGGACTACAACCATTCAGTACTTC
CASSDPGTTTIQYF
>NA|TRBV30|many|TRBJ2-7
TGTGCCTGGAGTGTCTCCGGGGGCGGCTACGAGCAGTACTTC
CAWSVSGGGYEQYF
>NA|TRBV6-2/TRBV6-3|NA|TRBJ2-5
TGTGCCAGCAGTGAAGTTCTACAGGCGGCAGGGGAGACCCAGTACTTC
CASSEVLQAAGETQYF
>NA|TRBV3-1|many|TRBJ2-3
TGTGCCAGCAGCCTCAGGGACCCACGAGATACGCAGTATTTT
CASSLRDPRDTQYF
>TRBD1|TRBV28|few|TRBJ2-3
TGTGCCAGCAGTTTCACTCAATGGGAACAGGGGAGAGATACGCAGTATTTT
CASSFTQWEQGRDTQYF
>NA|TRBV28|NA|TRBJ2-7
TGTGCCAGCAGCCCCTGGGACACGGCCTACGAGCAGTACTTC
CASSPWDTAYEQYF
>NA|TRBV9|NA|TRBJ2-6
TGTGCCAGCAGCATCGTCCGTCGCGGGGCCAACGTCCTGACTTTC
CASSIVRRGANVLTF
>NA|TRBV28|many|TRBJ1-1
TGTGCCAGCAGTTTACCAGGGAGCACTGAAGCTTTCTTT
CASSLPGSTEAFF
>TRBD1|TRBV5-4|many|TRBJ2-5
TGTGCCAGCAGCGAGACAGGGGGCCAAGAGACCCAGTACTTC
CASSETGGQETQYF
>NA|TRBV11-2|many|TRBJ2-3
TGTGCCAGCAGCGATCTAGGGGCTAGCACAGATACGCAGTATTTT
CASSDLGASTDTQYF
>TRBD2|TRBV2|NA|TRBJ2-1
TGTGCCAGCAGAGTCACTAGCGGGGGAAGGCTTTACAATGAGCAGTTCTTC
CASRVTSGGRLYNEQFF
>NA|TRBV25-1|many|TRBJ1-1
TGTGCCAGCAGTGACCCCCGCGGGGGAGCGAGGGGAGCTTTCTTT
CASSDPRGGARGAFF
>TRBD2|TRBV9|NA|TRBJ2-1
TGTGCCAGCAGCGTAGAGACAGCGGGGGATGAGCAGTTCTTC
CASSVETAGDEQFF
>TRBD1|TRBV18|NA|TRBJ2-7
TGTGCCAGCTCAAAGGGACAGGGGGCAATTAAAAGCTACGAGCAGTACTTC
CASSKGQGAIKSYEQYF
>NA|TRBV19|many|TRBJ2-7
TGTGCCAGTAGTATAATGCAGGGCTCAACCTACGAGCAGTACTTC
CASSIMQGSTYEQYF
>TRBD2|TRBV5-1|many|TRBJ2-7
TGCGCCAGCAGCTTTTCTAGCGGGGCTAGCTCCTACGAGCAGTACTTC
CASSFSSGASSYEQYF